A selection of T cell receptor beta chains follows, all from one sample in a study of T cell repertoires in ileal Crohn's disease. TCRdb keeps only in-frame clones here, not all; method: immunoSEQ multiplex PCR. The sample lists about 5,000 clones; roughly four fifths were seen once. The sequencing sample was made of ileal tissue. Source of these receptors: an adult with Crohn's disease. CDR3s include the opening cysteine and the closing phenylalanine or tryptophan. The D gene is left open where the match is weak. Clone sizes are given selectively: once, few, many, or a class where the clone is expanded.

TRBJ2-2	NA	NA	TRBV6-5	TGTGCCAGCAGTTACCCACCGGGACAGAACACCGGGGAGCTGTTTTTT	CASSYPPGQNTGELFF
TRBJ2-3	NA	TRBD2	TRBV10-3	TGTGCCATCAGGCGGGGGGGAGATACGCAGTATTTT	CAIRRGGDTQYF
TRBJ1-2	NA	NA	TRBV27	TGTGCCAGCAGTTTATCAGGGGATCCTGGCTACACCTTC	CASSLSGDPGYTF
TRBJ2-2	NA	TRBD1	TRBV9	TGTGCCAGCAGTTTACAGGGGTTGAACACCGGGGAGCTGTTTTTT	CASSLQGLNTGELFF
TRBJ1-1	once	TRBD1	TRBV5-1	TGCGCCAGCAGCGCCACAGGGGGCGCATTTGCCACTGAAGCTTTCTTT	CASSATGGAFATEAFF
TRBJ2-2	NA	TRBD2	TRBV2	TGTGCCAGCAGTGAGGGGGGGGGAACCGGGGAGCTGTTTTTT	CASSEGGGTGELFF
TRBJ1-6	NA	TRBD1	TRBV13	TGTGCCAGCAGCTTGGACAGGGGGAAGAGGTCCTATAATTCCCCCCTCCACTTT	CASSLDRGKRSYNSPLHF
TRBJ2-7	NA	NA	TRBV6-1	TGTGCCAGCAGTGAAGCTTTGGAGGGTGCGGCGAACGAGCAGTACTTC	CASSEALEGAANEQYF
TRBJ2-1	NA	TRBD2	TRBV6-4	TGTGCCAGCAGCGAAACTAGCGGGGGAGGGGATGAGCAGTTCTTC	CASSETSGGGDEQFF
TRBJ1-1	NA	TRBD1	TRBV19	TGTGCCAGTAGTATAGACCTCGGACAGGGCCACTGGGACACTGAAGCTTTCTTT	CASSIDLGQGHWDTEAFF
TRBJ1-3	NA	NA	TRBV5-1	TGCGCCAGCAGAGGGACACTCTCTGGAAACACCATATATTTT	CASRGTLSGNTIYF
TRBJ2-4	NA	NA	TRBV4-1	TGCGCCAGCAGCCAAGAGGTCTACAGGGCCCCTTCCAAAAACATTCAGTACTTC	CASSQEVYRAPSKNIQYF
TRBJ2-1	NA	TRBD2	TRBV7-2	TGTGCCAGCAGCTTCATCGGGGGGGCGGGGAATGAGCAGTTCTTC	CASSFIGGAGNEQFF
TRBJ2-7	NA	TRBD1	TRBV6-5	TGTGCCAGCAGTTACCACTCCGGGACAGGGGGCTACGAGCAGTACTTC	CASSYHSGTGGYEQYF
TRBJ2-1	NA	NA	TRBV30	TGTGCCTGGAGTGAGGGGGGGGCCCACAATGAGCAGTTCTTC	CAWSEGGAHNEQFF
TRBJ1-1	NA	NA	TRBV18	TGTGCCAGCTCACCATTAAACGCACGGGACACTGAAGCTTTCTTT	CASSPLNARDTEAFF
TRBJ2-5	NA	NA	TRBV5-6	TGTGCCAGCAGCTTGGTTTACCCGGGGGCCCAGTACTTC	CASSLVYPGAQYF
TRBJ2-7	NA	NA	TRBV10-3	TGTGCCATCAGTGCGGGAGACTACGAGCAGTACTTC	CAISAGDYEQYF
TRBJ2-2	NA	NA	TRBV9	TGTGCCAGCAGCGTTGACACATCACCCACCGGGGAGCTGTTTTTT	CASSVDTSPTGELFF
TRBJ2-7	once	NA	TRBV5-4	TGTGCCAGCAGCTCTGCCGGGGGGCCTTCCTACGAGCAGTACTTC	CASSSAGGPSYEQYF